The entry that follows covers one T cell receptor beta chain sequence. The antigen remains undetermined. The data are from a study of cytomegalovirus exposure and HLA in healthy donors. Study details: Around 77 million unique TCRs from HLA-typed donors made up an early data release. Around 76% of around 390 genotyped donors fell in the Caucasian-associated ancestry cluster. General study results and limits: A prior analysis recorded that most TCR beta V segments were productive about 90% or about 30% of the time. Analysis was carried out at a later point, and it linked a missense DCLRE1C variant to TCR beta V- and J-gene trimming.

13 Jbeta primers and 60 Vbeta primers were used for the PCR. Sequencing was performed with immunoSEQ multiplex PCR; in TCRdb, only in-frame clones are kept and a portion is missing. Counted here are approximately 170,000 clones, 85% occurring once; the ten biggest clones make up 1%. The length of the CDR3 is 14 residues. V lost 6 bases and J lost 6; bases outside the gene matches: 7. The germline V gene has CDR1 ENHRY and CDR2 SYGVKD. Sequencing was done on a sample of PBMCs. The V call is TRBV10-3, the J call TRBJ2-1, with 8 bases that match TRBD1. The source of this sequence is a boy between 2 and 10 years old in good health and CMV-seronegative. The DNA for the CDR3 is TGTGCCATCAGCACAGGGGGAGACGCCAATGAGCAGTTCTTC. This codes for CAISTGGDANEQFF.